This T cell receptor beta chain was captured by sequencing in a study of low-dose radiotherapy and immunotherapy resistance in tumors. The wider study: Treatment of Cohort 1 consisted of 0.5 Gy per fraction every 2 weeks, adding up to 6.5 Gy. 1 Gy per fraction was delivered to Cohort 2 every two weeks, for 13 Gy total over 26 weeks. Intravenous cyclophosphamide 200 mg/m2 was given every two weeks, one day before radiation and immunotherapy.

First-strand cDNA relied on TRAV- and TRBV-specific primers spanning alpha and beta chains. The TCRs were subjected to amplification over approximately 18 PCR cycles employing a constant-region primer in conjunction with a V-primer adapter. TCRdb reprocessed the reads with MiXCR, giving one entry per CDR3 protein. The sample has 6,500 to 8,500 distinct CDR3 sequences, 84% seen once; the top ten hold around 6.3%. It was nivolumab, ipilimumab, aspirin, low-dose cyclophosphamide and low-dose radiotherapy that donors received. This clonotype was sampled from a human donor with advanced metastatic prostate, ovarian, gallbladder or colorectal cancer (not recorded which). This table probably holds off-target reads from a library built for another chain.

This chain's CDR3 is CASSTGQGFSGANVLTF. CDR3 DNA sequence: TGTGCCAGCAGCACCGGACAGGGTTTCTCTGGGGCCAACGTCCTGACTTTC. V and J are TRBV7-2 and TRBJ2-6, with 8 bases that match TRBD1. Germline CDR1 SGHTA, CDR2 FQGNSA. The CDR3 is made up of 17 amino acids. With 5 bases clipped from V and 0 bases from J, the junction kept 6 bases outside the gene matches.